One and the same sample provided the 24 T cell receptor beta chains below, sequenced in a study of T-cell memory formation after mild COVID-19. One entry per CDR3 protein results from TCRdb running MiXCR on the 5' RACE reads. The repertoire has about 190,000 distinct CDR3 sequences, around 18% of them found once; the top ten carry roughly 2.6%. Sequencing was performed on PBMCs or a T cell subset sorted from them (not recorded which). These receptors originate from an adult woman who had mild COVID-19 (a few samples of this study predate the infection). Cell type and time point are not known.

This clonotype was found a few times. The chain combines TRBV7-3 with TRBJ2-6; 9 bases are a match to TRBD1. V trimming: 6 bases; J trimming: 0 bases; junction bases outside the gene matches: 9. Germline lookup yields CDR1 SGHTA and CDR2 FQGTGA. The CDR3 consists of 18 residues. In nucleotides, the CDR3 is TGTGCCAGCAGATCAACCGGGACAGGGATCTCTGGGGCCAACGTCCTGACTTTC. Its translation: CASRSTGTGISGANVLTF.

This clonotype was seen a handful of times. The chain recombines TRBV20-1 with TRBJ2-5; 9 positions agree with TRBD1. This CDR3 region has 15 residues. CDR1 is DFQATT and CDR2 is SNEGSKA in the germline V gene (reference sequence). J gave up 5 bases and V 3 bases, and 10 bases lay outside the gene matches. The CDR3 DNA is TGCAGTGCTAGGAAGTCGGGACAGGGTGGGGAGACCCAGTACTTC. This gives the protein CSARKSGQGGETQYF.

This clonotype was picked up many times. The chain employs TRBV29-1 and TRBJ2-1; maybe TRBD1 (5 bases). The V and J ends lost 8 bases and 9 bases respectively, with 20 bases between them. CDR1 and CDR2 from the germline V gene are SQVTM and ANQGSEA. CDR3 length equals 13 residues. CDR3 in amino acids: CSTRAQGSSEQFF. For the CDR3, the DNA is TGCAGCACAAGAGCCCAGGGATCCAGTGAGCAGTTCTTC.

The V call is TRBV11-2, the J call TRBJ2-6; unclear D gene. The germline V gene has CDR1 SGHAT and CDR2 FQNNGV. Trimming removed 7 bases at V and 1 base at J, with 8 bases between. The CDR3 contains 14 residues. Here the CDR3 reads CASTRPSGANVLTF. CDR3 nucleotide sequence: TGTGCCAGCACCCGCCCATCTGGGGCCAACGTCCTGACTTTC. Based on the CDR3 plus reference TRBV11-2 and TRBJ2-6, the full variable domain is EAGVAQSPRYKIIEKRQSVAFWCNPISGHATLYWYQQILGQGPKLLIQFQNNGVVDDSQLPKDRFSAERLKGVDSTLKIQPAKLEDSAVYLCASTRPSGANVLTFGAGSRLTVL.

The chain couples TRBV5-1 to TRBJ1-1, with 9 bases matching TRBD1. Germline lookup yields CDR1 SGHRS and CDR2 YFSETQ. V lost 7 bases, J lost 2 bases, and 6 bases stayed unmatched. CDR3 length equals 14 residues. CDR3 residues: CASSGTGSNTEAFF. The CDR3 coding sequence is TGCGCCAGCTCCGGGACAGGGAGTAACACTGAAGCTTTCTTT. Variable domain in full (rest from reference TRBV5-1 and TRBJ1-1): KAGVTQTPRYLIKTRGQQVTLSCSPISGHRSVSWYQQTPGQGLQFLFEYFSETQRNKGNFPGRFSGRQFSNSRSEMNVSTLELGDSALYLCASSGTGSNTEAFFGQGTRLTVV.

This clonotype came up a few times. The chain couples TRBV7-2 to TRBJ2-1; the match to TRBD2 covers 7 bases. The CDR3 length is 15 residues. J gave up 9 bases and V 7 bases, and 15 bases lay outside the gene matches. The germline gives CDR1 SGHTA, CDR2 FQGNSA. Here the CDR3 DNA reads TGTGCCAGCAAGAATCAAAGACTAGCCGGCGGTGAGCAGTTCTTC. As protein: CASKNQRLAGGEQFF.

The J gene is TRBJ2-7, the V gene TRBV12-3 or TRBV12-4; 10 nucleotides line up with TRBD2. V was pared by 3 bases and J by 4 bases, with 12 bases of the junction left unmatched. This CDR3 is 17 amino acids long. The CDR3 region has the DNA TGTGCCAGCAGTTTTATTTTAACTAGCGGGAAGAAATACGAGCAGTACTTC. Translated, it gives CASSFILTSGKKYEQYF.

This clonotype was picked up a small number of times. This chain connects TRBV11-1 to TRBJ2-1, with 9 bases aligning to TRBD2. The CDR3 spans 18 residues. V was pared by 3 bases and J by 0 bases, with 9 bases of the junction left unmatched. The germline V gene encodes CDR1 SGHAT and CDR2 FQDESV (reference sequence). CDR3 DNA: TGTGCCAGCAGCTTGAAAGCGGGGGGCGCCAGCTCCTACAATGAGCAGTTCTTC. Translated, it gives CASSLKAGGASSYNEQFF.

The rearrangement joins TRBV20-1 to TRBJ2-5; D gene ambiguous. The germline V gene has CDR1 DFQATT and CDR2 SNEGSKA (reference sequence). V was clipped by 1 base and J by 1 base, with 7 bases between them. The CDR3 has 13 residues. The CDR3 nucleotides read TGCAGTGCTAGAGTAGAAGTCCAAGAGACCCAGTACTTC. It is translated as CSARVEVQETQYF.

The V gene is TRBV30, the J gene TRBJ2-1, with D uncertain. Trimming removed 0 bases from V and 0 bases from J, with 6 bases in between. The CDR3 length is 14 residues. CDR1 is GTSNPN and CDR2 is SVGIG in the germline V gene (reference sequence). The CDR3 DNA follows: TGTGCCTGGAGTGTACTCAACTCCTACAATGAGCAGTTCTTC. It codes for CAWSVLNSYNEQFF.

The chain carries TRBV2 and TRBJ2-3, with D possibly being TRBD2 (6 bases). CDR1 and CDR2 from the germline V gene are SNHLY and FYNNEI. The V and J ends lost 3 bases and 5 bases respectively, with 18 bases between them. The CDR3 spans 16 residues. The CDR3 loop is CASSEGRRGLGDTQYF. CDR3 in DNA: TGTGCCAGCAGTGAGGGGCGGCGGGGCCTGGGAGATACGCAGTATTTT.

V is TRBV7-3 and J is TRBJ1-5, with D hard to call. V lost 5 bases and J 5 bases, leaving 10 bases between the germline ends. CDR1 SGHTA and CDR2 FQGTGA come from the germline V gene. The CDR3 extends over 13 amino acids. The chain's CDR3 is CASSPSWDQPQHF. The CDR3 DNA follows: TGTGCCAGCAGCCCTTCATGGGATCAGCCCCAGCATTTT.

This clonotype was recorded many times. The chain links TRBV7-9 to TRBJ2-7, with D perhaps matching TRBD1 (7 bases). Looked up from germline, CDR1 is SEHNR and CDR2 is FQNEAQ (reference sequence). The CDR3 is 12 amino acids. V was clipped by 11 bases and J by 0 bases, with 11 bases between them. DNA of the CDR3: TGTGCCGGAGGGGGCAGCTCCTACGAGCAGTACTTC. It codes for CAGGGSSYEQYF.

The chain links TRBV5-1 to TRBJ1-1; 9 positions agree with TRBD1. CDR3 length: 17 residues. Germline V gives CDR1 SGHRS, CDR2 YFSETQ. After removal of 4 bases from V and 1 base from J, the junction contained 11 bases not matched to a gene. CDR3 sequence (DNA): TGCGCCAGCAGCCTCCGGGACAGGGCTCCGGGGAACACTGAAGCTTTCTTT. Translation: CASSLRDRAPGNTEAFF.

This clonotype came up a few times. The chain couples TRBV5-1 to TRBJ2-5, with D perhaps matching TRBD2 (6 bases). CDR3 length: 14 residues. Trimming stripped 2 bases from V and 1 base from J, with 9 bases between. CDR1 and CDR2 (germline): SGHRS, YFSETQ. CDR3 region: CASSFGTLQETQYF. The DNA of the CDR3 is TGCGCCAGCAGCTTCGGGACTCTCCAAGAGACCCAGTACTTC.

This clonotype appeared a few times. The CDR3 is CSVVRTAYNEQFF. DNA for the CDR3: TGCAGCGTTGTTCGGACAGCCTACAATGAGCAGTTCTTC. The chain couples TRBV29-1 to TRBJ2-1, with D tentatively TRBD1 (6 bases). Germline V gives CDR1 SQVTM, CDR2 ANQGSEA. The germline V and J ends were trimmed by 4 bases and 2 bases, with 9 bases remaining between them. The CDR3 is 13 residues long.

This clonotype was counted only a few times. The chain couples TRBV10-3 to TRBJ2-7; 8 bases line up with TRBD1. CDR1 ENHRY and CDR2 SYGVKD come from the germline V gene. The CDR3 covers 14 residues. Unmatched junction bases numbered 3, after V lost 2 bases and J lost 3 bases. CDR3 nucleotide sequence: TGTGCCATCAGTGAGATAGGGACAGGCTACGAGCAGTACTTC. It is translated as CAISEIGTGYEQYF.

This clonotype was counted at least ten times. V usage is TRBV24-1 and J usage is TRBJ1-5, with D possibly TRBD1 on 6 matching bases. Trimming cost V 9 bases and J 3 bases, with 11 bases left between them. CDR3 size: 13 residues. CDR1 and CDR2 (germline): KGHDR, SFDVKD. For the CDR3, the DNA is TGTGCCACCTCGGACAGCCTCAATCAGCCCCAGCATTTT. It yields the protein CATSDSLNQPQHF.

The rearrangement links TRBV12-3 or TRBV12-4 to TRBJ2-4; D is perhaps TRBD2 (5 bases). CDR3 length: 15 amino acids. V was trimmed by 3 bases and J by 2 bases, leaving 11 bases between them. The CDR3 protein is CASSFVRATKNIQYF. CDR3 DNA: TGTGCCAGCAGTTTTGTGAGGGCAACCAAAAACATTCAGTACTTC.

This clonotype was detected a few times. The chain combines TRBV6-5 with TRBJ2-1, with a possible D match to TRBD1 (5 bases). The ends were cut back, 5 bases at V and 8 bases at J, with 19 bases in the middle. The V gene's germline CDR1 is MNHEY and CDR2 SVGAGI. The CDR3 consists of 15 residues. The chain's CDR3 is CASSAPGHKRDEQFF. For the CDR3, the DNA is TGTGCCAGCAGTGCCCCCGGACACAAAAGGGATGAGCAGTTCTTC.

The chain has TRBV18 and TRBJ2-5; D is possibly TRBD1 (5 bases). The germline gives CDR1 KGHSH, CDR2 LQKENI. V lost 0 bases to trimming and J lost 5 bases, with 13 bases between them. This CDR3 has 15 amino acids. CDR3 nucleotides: TGTGCCAGCTCACCACCGGAAGGGGCGCTTGAGACCCAGTACTTC. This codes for CASSPPEGALETQYF.

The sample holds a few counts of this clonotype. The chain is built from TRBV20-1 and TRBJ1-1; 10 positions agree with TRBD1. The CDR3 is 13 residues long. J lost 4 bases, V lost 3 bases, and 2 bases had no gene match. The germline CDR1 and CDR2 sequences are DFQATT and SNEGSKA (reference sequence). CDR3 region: CSARTGGPTEAFF. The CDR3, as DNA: TGCAGTGCTAGGACAGGGGGCCCCACTGAAGCTTTCTTT.

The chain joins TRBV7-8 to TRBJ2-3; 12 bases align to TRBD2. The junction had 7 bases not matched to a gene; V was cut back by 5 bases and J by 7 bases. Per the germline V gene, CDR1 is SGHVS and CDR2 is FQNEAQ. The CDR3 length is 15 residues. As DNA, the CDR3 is TGTGCCAGCAGCCCGACCGGACTAGCGGGGTATACGCAGTATTTT. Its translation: CASSPTGLAGYTQYF.

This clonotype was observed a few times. As DNA, the CDR3 is TGCGCCAGCAGCCGAGTGTGGGACAGGGGTGAGACCCAGTACTTC. Its translation is CASSRVWDRGETQYF. The genes are TRBV4-1 and TRBJ2-5; TRBD1 agrees at 10 bases. Germline lookup yields CDR1 MGHRA and CDR2 YSYEKL. J was trimmed by 5 bases and V by 4 bases; bases with no gene match: 7. The CDR3 length is 15 residues.